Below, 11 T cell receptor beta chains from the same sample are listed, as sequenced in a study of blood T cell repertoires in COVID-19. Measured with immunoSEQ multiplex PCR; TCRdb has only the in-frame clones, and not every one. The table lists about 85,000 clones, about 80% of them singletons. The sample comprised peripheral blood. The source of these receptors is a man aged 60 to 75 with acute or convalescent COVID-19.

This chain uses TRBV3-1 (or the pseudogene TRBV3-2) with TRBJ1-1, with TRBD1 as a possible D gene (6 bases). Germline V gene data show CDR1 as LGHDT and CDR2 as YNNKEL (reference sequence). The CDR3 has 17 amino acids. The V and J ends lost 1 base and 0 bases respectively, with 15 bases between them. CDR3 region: CASSQGRVGQMNTEAFF. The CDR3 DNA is TGTGCCAGCAGCCAAGGACGGGTGGGACAAATGAACACTGAAGCTTTCTTT.

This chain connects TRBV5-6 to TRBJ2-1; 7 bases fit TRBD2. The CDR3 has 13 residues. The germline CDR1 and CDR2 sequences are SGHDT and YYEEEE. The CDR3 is CAGGSSLYNEQFF. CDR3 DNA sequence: TGTGCAGGCGGGAGTAGTTTGTACAATGAGCAGTTCTTC.

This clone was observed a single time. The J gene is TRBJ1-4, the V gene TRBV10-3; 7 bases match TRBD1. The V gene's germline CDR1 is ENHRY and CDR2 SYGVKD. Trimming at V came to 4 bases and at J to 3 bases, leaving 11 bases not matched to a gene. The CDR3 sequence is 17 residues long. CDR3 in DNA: TGTGCCATCAGTGGGAATAGTGGGACAGCGTCTAATGAAAAACTGTTTTTT. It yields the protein CAISGNSGTASNEKLFF.

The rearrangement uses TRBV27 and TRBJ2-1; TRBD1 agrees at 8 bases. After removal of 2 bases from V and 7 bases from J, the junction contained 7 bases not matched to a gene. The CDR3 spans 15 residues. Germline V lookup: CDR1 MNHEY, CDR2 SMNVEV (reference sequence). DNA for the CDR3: TGTGCCAGCAGTTTACGGCAGGGGGCTTGGAATGAGCAGTTCTTC. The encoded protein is CASSLRQGAWNEQFF.

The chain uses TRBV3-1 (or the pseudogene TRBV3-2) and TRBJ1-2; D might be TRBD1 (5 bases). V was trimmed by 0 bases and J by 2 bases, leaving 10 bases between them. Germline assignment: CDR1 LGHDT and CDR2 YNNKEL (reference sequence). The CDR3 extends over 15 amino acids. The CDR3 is CASSQEAGSNYGYTF. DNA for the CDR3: TGTGCCAGCAGCCAAGAGGCAGGGTCGAACTATGGCTACACCTTC.

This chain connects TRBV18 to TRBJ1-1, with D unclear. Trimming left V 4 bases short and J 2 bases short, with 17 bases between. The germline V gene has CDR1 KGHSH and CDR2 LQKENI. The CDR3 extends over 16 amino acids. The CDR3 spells CASSRESAASNTEAFF. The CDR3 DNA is TGTGCCAGCTCACGGGAATCAGCGGCCTCTAACACTGAAGCTTTCTTT. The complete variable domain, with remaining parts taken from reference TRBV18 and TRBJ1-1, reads NAGVMQNPRHLVRRRGQEARLRCSPMKGHSHVYWYRQLPEEGLKFMVYLQKENIIDESGMPKERFSAEFPKEGPSILRIQQVVRGDSAAYFCASSRESAASNTEAFFGQGTRLTVV.

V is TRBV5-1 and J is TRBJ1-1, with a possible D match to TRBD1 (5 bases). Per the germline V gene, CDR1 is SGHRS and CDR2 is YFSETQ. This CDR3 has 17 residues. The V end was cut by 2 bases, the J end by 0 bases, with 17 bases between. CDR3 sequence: CASSLGADAYMNTEAFF. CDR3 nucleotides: TGCGCCAGCAGCTTAGGGGCGGACGCTTACATGAACACTGAAGCTTTCTTT.

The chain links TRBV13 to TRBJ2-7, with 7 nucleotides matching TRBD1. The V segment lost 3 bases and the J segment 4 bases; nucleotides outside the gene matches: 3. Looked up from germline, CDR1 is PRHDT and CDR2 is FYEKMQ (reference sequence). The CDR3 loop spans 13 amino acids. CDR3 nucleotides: TGTGCCAGCAGCTTTACAGGGGTTTACGAGCAGTACTTC. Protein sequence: CASSFTGVYEQYF.

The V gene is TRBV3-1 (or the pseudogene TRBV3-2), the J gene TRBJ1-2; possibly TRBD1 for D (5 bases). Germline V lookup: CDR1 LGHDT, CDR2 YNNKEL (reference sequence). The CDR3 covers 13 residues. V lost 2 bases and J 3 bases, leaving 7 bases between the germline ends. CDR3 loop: CASSQSRDYGYTF. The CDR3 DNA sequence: TGTGCCAGCAGCCAATCCAGGGACTATGGCTACACCTTC.

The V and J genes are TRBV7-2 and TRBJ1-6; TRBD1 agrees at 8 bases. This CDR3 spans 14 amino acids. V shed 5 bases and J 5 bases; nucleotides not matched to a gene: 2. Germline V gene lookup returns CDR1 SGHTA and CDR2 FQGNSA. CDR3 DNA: TGTGCCAGCAGCGTACAGGGGGATAATTCACCCCTCCACTTT. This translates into CASSVQGDNSPLHF.

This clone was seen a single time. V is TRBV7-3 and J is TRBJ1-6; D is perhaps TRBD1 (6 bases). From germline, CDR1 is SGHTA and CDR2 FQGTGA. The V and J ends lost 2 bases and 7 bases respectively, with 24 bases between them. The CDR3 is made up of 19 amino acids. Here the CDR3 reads CASSLAGPGVGTGNSPLHF. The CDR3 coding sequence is TGTGCCAGCAGCTTAGCCGGGCCAGGGGTTGGGACGGGGAATTCACCCCTCCACTTT.